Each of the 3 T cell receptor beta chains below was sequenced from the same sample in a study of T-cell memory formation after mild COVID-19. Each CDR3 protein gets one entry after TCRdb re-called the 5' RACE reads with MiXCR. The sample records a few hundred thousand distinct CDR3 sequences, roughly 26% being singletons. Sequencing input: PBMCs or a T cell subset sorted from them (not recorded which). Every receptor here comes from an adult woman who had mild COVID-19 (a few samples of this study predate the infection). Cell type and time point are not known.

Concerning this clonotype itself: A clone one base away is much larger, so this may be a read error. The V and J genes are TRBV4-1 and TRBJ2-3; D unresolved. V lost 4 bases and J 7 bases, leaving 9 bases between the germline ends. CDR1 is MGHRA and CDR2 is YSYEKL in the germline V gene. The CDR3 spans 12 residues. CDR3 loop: CASSPQSYTQYF. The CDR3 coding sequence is TGCGCCAGCAGCCCGCAGTCATATACGCAGTATTTT.

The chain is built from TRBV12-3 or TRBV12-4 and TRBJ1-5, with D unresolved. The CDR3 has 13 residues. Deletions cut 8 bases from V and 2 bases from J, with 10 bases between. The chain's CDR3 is CASAISGNQPQHF. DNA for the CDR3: TGTGCCAGCGCTATTAGCGGCAATCAGCCCCAGCATTTT.

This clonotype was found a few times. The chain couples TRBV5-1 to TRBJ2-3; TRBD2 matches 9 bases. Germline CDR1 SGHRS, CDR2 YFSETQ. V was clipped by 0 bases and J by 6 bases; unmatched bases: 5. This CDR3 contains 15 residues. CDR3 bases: TGCGCCAGCAGCTTGGTGTTAGCGGGAGCTGATACGCAGTATTTT. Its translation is CASSLVLAGADTQYF.